A single sample gave rise to the 7 T cell receptor beta chains below, sequenced in a study of identical twins. TCRdb re-called the 5' RACE reads through MiXCR, storing one row per CDR3 protein. The data show just under 650,000 distinct CDR3 sequences, around 7.5% seen once. The same specimen was also included in a second study, on yellow fever vaccine responses in identical twins.

The source material was PBMCs. Receptor source: a woman between 18 and 30 years old in good health.

This clonotype has only a few counts. This chain joins TRBV6-6 and TRBJ2-1; no clear D gene. The CDR3 contains 12 residues. CDR1 and CDR2 from the germline V gene are MNHNY and SVGAGI (reference sequence). Trimming removed 6 bases at V and 9 bases at J, with 12 bases between. The CDR3 DNA reads as TGTGCCAGCAGCATCTGGGGTGGTGAGCAGTTCTTC. Protein product: CASSIWGGEQFF.

This sequence joins TRBV4-1 and TRBJ2-1, with TRBD1 matching 10 bases. The J segment lost 4 bases and the V segment lost 4 bases, leaving 10 bases of the junction unmatched. CDR1 MGHRA and CDR2 YSYEKL come from the germline V gene. The CDR3 is made up of 17 amino acids. CDR3 bases: TGCGCCAGCAGCCGGACCCCCGGGACAGGGGAATACAATGAGCAGTTCTTC. It yields the protein CASSRTPGTGEYNEQFF.

This clonotype was seen only a few times. The chain employs TRBV3-1 and TRBJ2-2; D perhaps matches TRBD1 (6 bases). Trimming removed 0 bases at V and 1 base at J, with 18 bases between. Germline V gene sequence: CDR1 LGHDT, CDR2 YNNKEL (reference sequence). The CDR3 runs to 19 residues. The CDR3 sequence is CASSQDRGWGRRNTGELFF. CDR3 DNA: TGTGCCAGCAGCCAAGATCGGGGTTGGGGGCGACGGAACACCGGGGAGCTGTTTTTT. The whole variable domain, remainder taken from reference TRBV3-1 and TRBJ2-2, is DTAVSQTPKYLVTQMGNDKSIKCEQNLGHDTMYWYKQDSKKFLKIMFSYNNKELIINETVPNRFSPKSPDKAHLNLHINSLELGDSAVYFCASSQDRGWGRRNTGELFFGEGSRLTVL.

This clonotype was detected only a few times. CDR3 DNA: TGTGCCAGCAGGACCGACGTCCTCTTTGAGCAGTTCTTC. Encoded protein: CASRTDVLFEQFF. This chain connects TRBV12-3 or TRBV12-4 to TRBJ2-1; unclear D gene. The V gene lost 6 bases and the J gene lost 9 bases, with 15 bases spanning the gap. The CDR3 is 13 amino acids.

The chain couples TRBV19 to TRBJ2-1; D is tentatively TRBD1 or TRBD2 (5 bases each). Trimming removed 5 bases at V and 5 bases at J, with 16 bases between. CDR3 size: 15 residues. Germline CDR1 is LNHDA and CDR2 is SQIVND (reference sequence). The CDR3 DNA reads as TGTGCCAGTAGTCTCGCTAGGTGGGACCACAATGAGCAGTTCTTC. It yields the protein CASSLARWDHNEQFF.

This clonotype has at least ten counts. The V gene is TRBV29-1, the J gene TRBJ1-2; D is unresolved. The germline gives CDR1 SQVTM, CDR2 ANQGSEA. This CDR3 is 10 amino acids long. V gave up 3 bases and J gave up 3 bases, with 2 bases separating them. Here the CDR3 reads CSVDDYGYTF. As DNA, the CDR3 is TGCAGCGTTGATGACTATGGCTACACCTTC.

In this sample, this clonotype turned up many times. The J gene is TRBJ2-7, the V gene TRBV12-3 or TRBV12-4; D may correspond to TRBD1 or TRBD2 (5 bases each). The CDR3 has 15 residues. Trimming removed 2 bases from V and 1 base from J, with 12 bases in between. This chain's CDR3 is CASSLSAGRSYEQYF. In DNA, the CDR3 is TGTGCCAGCAGTTTATCGGCAGGGAGATCCTACGAGCAGTACTTC.